This is a list of T cell receptor beta chains from one sample in a study of neurological immune-mediated disorders. TCRdb reprocessed the 5' RACE reads via MiXCR and lists one record per CDR3 protein. Of 20,000 to 30,000 distinct CDR3 sequences in the sample, about 13% are singletons; the top ten hold 5.5%. The sequenced sample consisted of CD4+ T cells from blood. The receptors stem from a female donor with HTLV-1-associated myelopathy (HAM/TSP). Each CDR3 is given with its conserved first and last residue. Fields, in order: J gene, V gene, D gene, clone size, CDR3 protein, CDR3 DNA. A D gene is named only where the DNA matches it firmly. Clone size is shown for a subset of rows, as once, few, many or a class of expanded clone.

J: TRBJ2-7; V: TRBV6-2/TRBV6-3; D: TRBD2; size: many; CDR3: CASSSGLAGPYEQYF; DNA: TGTGCCAGCAGTTCGGGACTAGCGGGACCGTACGAGCAGTACTTC
J: TRBJ2-3; V: TRBV4-2; D: TRBD2; size: many; CDR3: CASSNPTGTSEGTDTQYF; DNA: TGTGCCAGCAGCAACCCGACCGGGACTAGCGAGGGCACAGATACGCAGTATTTT
J: TRBJ1-1; V: TRBV6-5; D: TRBD1; size: many; CDR3: CASMGQINTEAFF; DNA: TGTGCCAGCATGGGACAGATTAACACTGAAGCTTTCTTT
J: TRBJ1-1; V: TRBV4-2; D: TRBD1; size: many; CDR3: CASSRDRGPTYTEAFF; DNA: TGTGCCAGCAGCCGGGACAGGGGTCCCACTTACACTGAAGCTTTCTTT
J: TRBJ2-2; V: TRBV27; D: NA; size: many; CDR3: CASSLEYTGELFF; DNA: TGTGCCAGCAGTTTAGAATACACCGGGGAGCTGTTTTTT
J: TRBJ2-2; V: TRBV15; D: NA; size: NA; CDR3: CVTSRGISGYTGELFF; DNA: TGTGTCACCAGCAGAGGAATTAGCGGATACACCGGGGAGCTGTTTTTT
J: TRBJ1-2; V: TRBV20-1; D: NA; size: many; CDR3: CSARVRARAVDGYGYTF; DNA: NA
J: TRBJ2-3; V: TRBV20-1; D: NA; size: many; CDR3: CSTREPGPTDTQYF; DNA: TGCAGTACTAGAGAGCCGGGACCCACAGATACGCAGTATTTT
J: TRBJ2-5; V: TRBV29-1; D: NA; size: many; CDR3: CSVVGRGETQYF; DNA: TGCAGCGTTGTGGGGCGAGGGGAGACCCAGTACTTC
J: TRBJ1-1; V: TRBV20-1; D: NA; size: many; CDR3: CSATLSDLNTEAFF; DNA: TGCAGTGCTACCTTATCAGACTTGAACACTGAAGCTTTCTTT
J: TRBJ2-5; V: TRBV24-1; D: TRBD1; size: many; CDR3: CATRGTGETQYF; DNA: TGTGCCACCCGGGGGACAGGCGAGACCCAGTACTTC